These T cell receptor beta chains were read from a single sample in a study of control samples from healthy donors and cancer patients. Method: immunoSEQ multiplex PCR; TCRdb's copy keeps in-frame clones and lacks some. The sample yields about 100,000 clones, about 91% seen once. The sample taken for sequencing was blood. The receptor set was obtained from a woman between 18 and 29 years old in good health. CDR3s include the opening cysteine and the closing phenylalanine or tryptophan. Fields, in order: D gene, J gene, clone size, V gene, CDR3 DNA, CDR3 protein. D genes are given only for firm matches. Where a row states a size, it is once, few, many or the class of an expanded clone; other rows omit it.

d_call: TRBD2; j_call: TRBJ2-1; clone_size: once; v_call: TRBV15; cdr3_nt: TGTGCCACCAGCAGAGATAGTAGCGGGGCCCACAATGAGCAGTTCTTC; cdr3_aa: CATSRDSSGAHNEQFF
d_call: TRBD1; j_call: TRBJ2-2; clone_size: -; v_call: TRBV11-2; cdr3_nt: TGTGCCAGCAGCATTACGACAGGGCCCGGGGAGCTGTTTTTT; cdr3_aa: CASSITTGPGELFF
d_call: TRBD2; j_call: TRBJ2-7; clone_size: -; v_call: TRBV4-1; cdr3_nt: TGCGCCAGCAGCCCCGGGGGGTACGAGCAGTACTTC; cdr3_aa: CASSPGGYEQYF
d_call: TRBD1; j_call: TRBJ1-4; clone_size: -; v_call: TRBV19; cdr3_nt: TGTGCCAGTATGGGACCGGGACAGGGAAACGAAAAACTGTTTTTT; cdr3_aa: CASMGPGQGNEKLFF
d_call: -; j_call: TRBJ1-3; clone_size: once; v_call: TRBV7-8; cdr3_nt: TGTGCCAGCAGCCTCGTCTCTGGAAACACCATATATTTT; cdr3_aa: CASSLVSGNTIYF
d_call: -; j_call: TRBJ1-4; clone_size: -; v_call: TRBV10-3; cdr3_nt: TGTGCCATCAGTGGACAGACTAATGAAAAACTGTTTTTT; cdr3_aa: CAISGQTNEKLFF
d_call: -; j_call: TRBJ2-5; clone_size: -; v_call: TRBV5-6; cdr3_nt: TGTGCCAGCAGCTTGAGAGAGACCCAGTACTTC; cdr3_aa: CASSLRETQYF
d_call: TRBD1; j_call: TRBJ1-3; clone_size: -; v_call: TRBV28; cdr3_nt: TGTGCCAGCAGTCCCACAGGGGCTTCTGGAAACACCATATATTTT; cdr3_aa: CASSPTGASGNTIYF
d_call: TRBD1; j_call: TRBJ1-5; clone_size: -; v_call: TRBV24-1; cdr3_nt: TGTGCCACCAGTGATTCTAGGACAGGGGGAAGTCAGCCCCAGCATTTT; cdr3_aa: CATSDSRTGGSQPQHF
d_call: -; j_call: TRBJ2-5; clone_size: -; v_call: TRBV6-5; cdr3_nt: TGTGCCAGCAGTTACGTAAGACACCAAGAGACCCAGTACTTC; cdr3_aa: CASSYVRHQETQYF
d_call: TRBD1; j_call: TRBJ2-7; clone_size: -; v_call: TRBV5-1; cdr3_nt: TGCGCCAGCAGCCGAACAGGGACAGGGGAATACGAGCAGTACTTC; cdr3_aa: CASSRTGTGEYEQYF
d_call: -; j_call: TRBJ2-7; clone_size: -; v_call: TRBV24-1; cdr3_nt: TGTGCCACCAGTGACCCGGACGGATCCTACGAGCAGTACTTC; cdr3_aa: CATSDPDGSYEQYF
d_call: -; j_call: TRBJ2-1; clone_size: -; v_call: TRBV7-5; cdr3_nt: TGTGTCAGAAGCTCTACAGGGATCCAGTTCTTC; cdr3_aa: CVRSSTGIQFF
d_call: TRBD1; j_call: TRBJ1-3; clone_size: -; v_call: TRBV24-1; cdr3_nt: TGTGCCACCAGTGATGGGACAGGGTTACGAGGAAACACCATATATTTT; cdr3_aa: CATSDGTGLRGNTIYF
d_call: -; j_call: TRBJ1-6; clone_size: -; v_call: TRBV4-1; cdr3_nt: TGCGCCAGCAGCCAAGATGAGGGCTCACCCCTCCACTTT; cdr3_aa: CASSQDEGSPLHF
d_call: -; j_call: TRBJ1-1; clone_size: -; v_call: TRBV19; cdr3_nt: TGTGCCAGTAGACAGGGTTTCACTGAAGCTTTCTTT; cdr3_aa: CASRQGFTEAFF
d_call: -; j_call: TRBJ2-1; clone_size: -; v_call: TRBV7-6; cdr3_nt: TGTGCCAGCAGCCCGCTCGCCTATAGCGTTAGCTCCTACAATGAGCAGTTCTTC; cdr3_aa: CASSPLAYSVSSYNEQFF
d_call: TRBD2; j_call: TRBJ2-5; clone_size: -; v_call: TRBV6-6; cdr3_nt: TGTGCCAGCAGCGGAGGACTAGCGGGAGCGCGGGAGACCCAGTACTTC; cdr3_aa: CASSGGLAGARETQYF
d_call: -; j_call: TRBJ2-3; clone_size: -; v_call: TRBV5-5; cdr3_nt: TGTGCCAGCAGCTCTGAGGGACATCTCACAGATACGCAGTATTTT; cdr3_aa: CASSSEGHLTDTQYF
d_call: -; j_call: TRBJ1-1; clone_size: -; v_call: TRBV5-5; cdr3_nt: TGTGCCAGCAGCCTACAGGGGAACACTGAAGCTTTCTTT; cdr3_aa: CASSLQGNTEAFF
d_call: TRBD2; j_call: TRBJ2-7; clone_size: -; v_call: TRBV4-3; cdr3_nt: TGCGCCAGCAGCCACAAGCGGGGTTTCGAGCAGTACTTC; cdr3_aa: CASSHKRGFEQYF
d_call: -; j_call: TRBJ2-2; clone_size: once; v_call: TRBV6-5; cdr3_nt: TGTGCCAGCTCTACACAGGGGGGGACCGGGGAGCTGTTTTTT; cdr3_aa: CASSTQGGTGELFF
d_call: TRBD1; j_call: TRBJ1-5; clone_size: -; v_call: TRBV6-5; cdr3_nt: TGTGCCAGCAGTTTCGTCCCGGGACAGGGGGATCAGCCCCAGCATTTT; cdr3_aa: CASSFVPGQGDQPQHF
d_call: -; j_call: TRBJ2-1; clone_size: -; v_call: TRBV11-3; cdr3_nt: TGTGCCAGCAGCTTAGGAGGGGGGTCCTACAATGAGCAGTTCTTC; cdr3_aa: CASSLGGGSYNEQFF
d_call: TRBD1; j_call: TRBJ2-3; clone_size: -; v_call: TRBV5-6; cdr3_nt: TGTGCCAGCAGCCCGGACAGGAACCCAGATACGCAGTATTTT; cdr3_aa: CASSPDRNPDTQYF
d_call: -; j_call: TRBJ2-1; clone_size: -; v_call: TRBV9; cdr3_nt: TGTGCCAGCGCTCTACAGGCCCTCATCGGGGAAAATGAGCAGTTCTTC; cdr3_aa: CASALQALIGENEQFF
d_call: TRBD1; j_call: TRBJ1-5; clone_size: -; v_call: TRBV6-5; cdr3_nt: TGTGCCAGCAGGAGGGACAGGGATCAGCCCCAGCATTTT; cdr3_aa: CASRRDRDQPQHF
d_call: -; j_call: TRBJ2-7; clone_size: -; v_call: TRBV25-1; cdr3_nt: TGTGCCAGCAGTGACTTTGCGATCTACGAGCAGTACTTC; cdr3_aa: CASSDFAIYEQYF
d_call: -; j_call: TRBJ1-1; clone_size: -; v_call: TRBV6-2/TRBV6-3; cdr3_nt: TGTGCCAGCAGTTACGGGAGCTACACTGAAGCTTTCTTT; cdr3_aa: CASSYGSYTEAFF
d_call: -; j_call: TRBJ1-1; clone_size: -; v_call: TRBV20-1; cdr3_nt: TGCAGTGTTCCTGCAGGGGCTTTCTTT; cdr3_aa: CSVPAGAFF
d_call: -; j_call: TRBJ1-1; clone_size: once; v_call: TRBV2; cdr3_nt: TGTGCCAGCGGTATACCACAGGGCATGAACACTGAAGCTTTCTTT; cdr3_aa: CASGIPQGMNTEAFF
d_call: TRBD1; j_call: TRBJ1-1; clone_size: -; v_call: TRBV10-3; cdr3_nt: TGTGCCATCAGTGTAAAGGGACAGGCAAACACTGAAGCTTTCTTT; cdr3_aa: CAISVKGQANTEAFF
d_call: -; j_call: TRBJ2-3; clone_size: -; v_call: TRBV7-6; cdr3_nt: TGTGCCAGCAGCTTGGGTCCAGCGGCGCCCACAGATACGCAGTATTTT; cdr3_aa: CASSLGPAAPTDTQYF
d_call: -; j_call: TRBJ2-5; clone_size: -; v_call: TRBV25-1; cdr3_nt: TGTGCCAGCAGTGAATTTGGGGAAGAGACCCAGTACTTC; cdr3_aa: CASSEFGEETQYF
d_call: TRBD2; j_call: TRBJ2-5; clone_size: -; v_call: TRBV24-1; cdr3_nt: TGTGCCACCAGTGATTTGGGGGGGGGTTGGGAGACCCAGTACTTC; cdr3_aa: CATSDLGGGWETQYF
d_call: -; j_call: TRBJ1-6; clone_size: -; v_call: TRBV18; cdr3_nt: TGTGCCAGCTCACCTTTCCCCACGAGCTCCTATAATTCACCCCTCCACTTT; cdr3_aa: CASSPFPTSSYNSPLHF